Presented here are 23 T cell receptor beta chains from one specimen sequenced in a study of blood T cell repertoires in COVID-19. Libraries were prepared by immunoSEQ multiplex PCR; TCRdb keeps only in-frame clonotypes and omits some of them. The data hold around 210,000 clones, with 88% observed a single time. Material: peripheral blood. Every receptor here comes from a man younger than 35 with active or convalescent COVID-19.

V is TRBV19 and J is TRBJ1-4, with D unresolved. This CDR3 has 12 amino acids. Per the germline V gene, CDR1 is LNHDA and CDR2 is SQIVND (reference sequence). Trimming pared 9 bases from V and 7 bases from J, leaving 12 bases between. CDR3 protein: CASRSAGEKLFF. CDR3 nucleotides: TGTGCCAGCCGATCGGCGGGTGAAAAACTGTTTTTT.

This clone was detected many times. This chain links TRBV4-2 with TRBJ2-2; D uncertain. Trimming cost V 2 bases and J 5 bases, with 6 bases left between them. Germline values: CDR1 LGHNA, CDR2 YNFKEQ. CDR3 size: 13 residues. CDR3 bases: TGTGCCAGCAGCCAAACAGAGACCGGGGAGCTGTTTTTT. It codes for CASSQTETGELFF.

The chain uses TRBV7-7 and TRBJ2-5; D possibly corresponds to TRBD2 (6 bases). The V gene lost 1 base and the J gene lost 5 bases, with 17 bases spanning the gap. The length of the CDR3 is 16 residues. Germline CDR1 is SSHAT and CDR2 is FNYEAQ (reference sequence). CDR3 nucleotide sequence: TGTGCCAGCAGCTTAGTTGCGCGGGACGGAGTGGAGACCCAGTACTTC. Protein: CASSLVARDGVETQYF.

The chain joins TRBV13 to TRBJ2-1; 11 bases align to TRBD2. The CDR3 has 18 residues. V dropped 2 bases and J dropped 2; count of bases not matched to a gene: 8. CDR1 and CDR2 (germline): PRHDT, FYEKMQ (reference sequence). The CDR3 DNA reads TGTGCCAGCAGCTTAAGGAGACTAGCGGGGTCGACCTACAATGAGCAGTTCTTC. Translation: CASSLRRLAGSTYNEQFF.

The chain joins TRBV28 to TRBJ1-5; weak D call: TRBD1 (6 bases). The V and J ends lost 3 bases and 3 bases respectively, with 18 bases between them. CDR3 length equals 17 residues. CDR1 is MDHEN and CDR2 is SYDVKM in the germline V gene. The CDR3 is CASSFQRTVRVNQPQHF. CDR3 DNA: TGTGCCAGCAGTTTTCAGAGGACAGTGAGGGTCAATCAGCCCCAGCATTTT. The variable domain in full, completed from reference TRBV28 and TRBJ1-5, reads DVKVTQSSRYLVKRTGEKVFLECVQDMDHENMFWYRQDPGLGLRLIYFSYDVKMKEKGDIPEGYSVSREKKERFSLILESASTNQTSMYLCASSFQRTVRVNQPQHFGDGTRLSIL.

The chain has TRBV10-2 and TRBJ2-3; D perhaps matches TRBD1 (6 bases). The CDR3 is 13 residues long. The germline V gene has CDR1 WSHSY and CDR2 SAAADI. V was trimmed by 4 bases and J by 3 bases, leaving 8 bases between them. The chain's CDR3 is CASSVDRTDTQYF. The DNA for the CDR3 is TGCGCCAGCAGTGTCGACAGGACAGATACGCAGTATTTT.

The V gene is TRBV7-9, the J gene TRBJ2-3; 9 positions match TRBD1. V was clipped by 5 bases and J by 2 bases; unmatched bases: 8. The germline V gene encodes CDR1 SEHNR and CDR2 FQNEAQ (reference sequence). The CDR3 covers 16 residues. In DNA form, the CDR3 reads TGTGCCAGCAGCCCACGGACAGGGGCCCACACAGATACGCAGTATTTT. Its protein is CASSPRTGAHTDTQYF.

This clone appeared a few times. This chain links TRBV3-1 (or the pseudogene TRBV3-2) with TRBJ2-1, with TRBD2 matching over 12 bases. Germline V gene data show CDR1 as LGHDT and CDR2 as YNNKEL (reference sequence). V lost 4 bases and J lost 5; bases outside the gene matches: 6. The CDR3 is made up of 16 amino acids. The CDR3 sequence is CASSRELAGGNNEQFF. CDR3 in DNA: TGTGCCAGCAGCCGGGAGCTAGCGGGAGGGAACAATGAGCAGTTCTTC.

The genes are TRBV10-2 and TRBJ1-5; maybe TRBD1 (5 bases). Trimming took 2 bases from V and 11 from J, leaving 13 bases between them. CDR1 and CDR2 from the germline V gene are WSHSY and SAAADI. The CDR3 runs to 13 residues. The CDR3 bases are TGCGCCAGCAGTGAGGCCCCGGCGGGGGCCCAGCATTTT. Encoded protein: CASSEAPAGAQHF.

This clone was detected once. This chain uses TRBV7-2 with TRBJ2-1; 8 nucleotides match TRBD2. V dropped 5 bases and J dropped 9; count of bases not matched to a gene: 15. Germline-derived CDR1 and CDR2 are SGHTA and FQGNSA. CDR3 length equals 16 residues. CDR3 sequence: CASSRSGNLGPSEQFF. The CDR3 DNA reads as TGTGCCAGCAGCCGTAGCGGGAACTTGGGGCCATCTGAGCAGTTCTTC. The full variable domain, with the rest looked up from reference TRBV7-2 and TRBJ2-1, is GAGVSQSPSNKVTEKGKDVELRCDPISGHTALYWYRQSLGQGLEFLIYFQGNSAPDKSGLPSDRFSAERTGGSVSTLTIQRTQQEDSAVYLCASSRSGNLGPSEQFFGPGTRLTVL.

The CDR3 is CASRRQVEYEQYF. For the CDR3, the DNA is TGTGCCAGCCGTCGACAGGTGGAATACGAGCAGTACTTC. The chain combines TRBV7-2 with TRBJ2-7; maybe TRBD1 (6 bases). Per the germline V gene, CDR1 is SGHTA and CDR2 is FQGNSA. Trimming pared 8 bases from V and 4 bases from J, leaving 15 bases between. The CDR3 consists of 13 residues.

A few counts support this clone. The chain recombines TRBV9 with TRBJ1-1; D is unresolved. V was pared by 0 bases and J by 0 bases, with 3 bases between. Germline assignment: CDR1 SGDLS and CDR2 YYNGEE. The CDR3 consists of 13 residues. CDR3 nucleotides: TGTGCCAGCAGCGTAGTCGTGAACACTGAAGCTTTCTTT. Protein: CASSVVVNTEAFF. The entire variable domain, with the rest obtained from reference TRBV9 and TRBJ1-1, is as follows: DSGVTQTPKHLITATGQRVTLRCSPRSGDLSVYWYQQSLDQGLQFLIQYYNGEERAKGNILERFSAQQFPDLHSELNLSSLELGDSALYFCASSVVVNTEAFFGQGTRLTVV.

This chain links TRBV30 with TRBJ1-1, with TRBD1 matching over 9 bases. With V trimmed by 3 bases and J by 8 bases, 1 base remained unmatched. The CDR3 contains 11 residues. The germline V gene encodes CDR1 GTSNPN and CDR2 SVGIG (reference sequence). Here the CDR3 DNA reads TGTGCCTGGAGGGACAGGGGCGAAGCTTTCTTT. This encodes CAWRDRGEAFF.

V gene TRBV29-1 combines with J gene TRBJ1-2; D ambiguous. V lost 1 base, J lost 5 bases, and 5 bases lay in between. The germline V gene has CDR1 SQVTM and CDR2 ANQGSEA. CDR3 size: 11 residues. In nucleotides, the CDR3 is TGCAGCGTTGAAGCCGTGTATGGCTACACCTTC. Amino acids: CSVEAVYGYTF.

This clone was found a few times. J is TRBJ2-2 and V is TRBV27; no reliable D call. Germline CDR1 reads MNHEY; CDR2 reads SMNVEV (reference sequence). V lost 3 bases and J lost 2, with 10 bases in between. This CDR3 has 15 amino acids. This chain's CDR3 is CASSLYSTNTGELFF. The CDR3 coding sequence is TGTGCCAGCAGTTTGTACAGTACAAACACCGGGGAGCTGTTTTTT.

The chain couples TRBV5-8 to TRBJ2-3; 10 bases align to TRBD2. CDR1 and CDR2 from the germline V gene are SGHTS and YDEGEE. CDR3 size: 15 residues. V shed 2 bases, J shed 3 bases, and the junction held 3 bases outside the gene matches. CDR3 protein: CASSLAGGPTDTQYF. DNA of the CDR3: TGTGCCAGCAGCTTAGCGGGAGGGCCGACAGATACGCAGTATTTT. Supplemented by reference TRBV5-8 and TRBJ2-3, the full variable domain reads EAGVTQSPTHLIKTRGQQATLRCSPISGHTSVYWYQQALGLGLQFLLWYDEGEERNRGNFPPRFSGRQFPNYSSELNVNALELEDSALYLCASSLAGGPTDTQYFGPGTRLTVL.

V gene TRBV6-2 or TRBV6-3 combines with J gene TRBJ1-4, with D possibly being TRBD1 (6 bases). The CDR3 extends over 15 amino acids. V was clipped by 6 bases and J by 4 bases, with 15 bases between them. The V gene's germline CDR1 is MNHEY and CDR2 SVGEGT. CDR3 nucleotide sequence: TGTGCCAGCAGCCGTGGACAGAATCTTAATGAAAAACTGTTTTTT. Translating it yields CASSRGQNLNEKLFF.

The chain combines TRBV10-3 with TRBJ2-7; 9 bases line up with TRBD2. Germline CDR1 reads ENHRY; CDR2 reads SYGVKD. The CDR3 contains 14 residues. With V trimmed by 4 bases and J by 4 bases, 5 bases remained unmatched. The CDR3 coding sequence is TGTGCCATCAGTGGGAAGGCGGGGGGGTACGAGCAGTACTTC. This codes for CAISGKAGGYEQYF.

The chain recombines TRBV28 with TRBJ2-4; D is possibly TRBD1 (6 bases). The CDR3 covers 13 residues. Germline CDR1 and CDR2: MDHEN and SYDVKM. V dropped 3 bases and J dropped 8 bases, with 11 bases sitting between them. Here the CDR3 DNA reads TGTGCCAGCAGTTTGCCGCAGGGGTACATTCAGTACTTC. This gives the protein CASSLPQGYIQYF.

The chain couples TRBV7-7 to TRBJ2-3, with 12 bases identical to TRBD2. This CDR3 is built from 15 residues. CDR1 is SSHAT, CDR2 FNYEAQ, per germline (reference sequence). Germline trimming cut 4 bases from V and 3 bases from J; bases unmatched to any gene: 2. CDR3 bases: TGTGCCAGCAGCTCTAGCGGGAGGGGGACAGATACGCAGTATTTT. It yields the protein CASSSSGRGTDTQYF.

This CDR3 reads CASRGLAGSTYEQYF. CDR3 in DNA: TGTGCCAGCAGAGGACTAGCGGGCAGTACCTACGAGCAGTACTTC. V is TRBV2 and J is TRBJ2-7, with TRBD2 identical over 11 bases. There are 15 residues in the CDR3. CDR1 is SNHLY, CDR2 FYNNEI, per germline. V lost 6 bases, J lost 2 bases, and 6 bases stayed unmatched.

The CDR3 protein is CASSSMRVGNYGYTF. The CDR3 DNA is TGTGCCAGCAGTTCAATGAGGGTGGGGAACTATGGCTACACCTTC. The chain carries TRBV28 and TRBJ1-2; no definite D call. This CDR3 spans 15 amino acids. From germline, CDR1 is MDHEN and CDR2 SYDVKM. Trimming removed 4 bases from V and 2 bases from J, with 14 bases in between.

V is TRBV28 and J is TRBJ2-2, with 16 nucleotides matching TRBD2. This CDR3 region has 19 residues. The trim removed 10 bases at V and 6 bases at J, leaving 17 bases unmatched. Per the germline V gene, CDR1 is MDHEN and CDR2 is SYDVKM. The CDR3 nucleotides are TGTGCCATCGAGGCGGGTGTTGGGACTAGCGGGAGGGCCGCCGGGGAGCTGTTTTTT. It encodes CAIEAGVGTSGRAAGELFF.